Described below is a single T cell receptor (beta chain) sequence and its context. Its antigen is undetermined. V was shortened by 0 bases and J by 6 bases, with 11 bases between the two germline ends. The germline V gene encodes CDR1 MNHEY and CDR2 SVGAGI. The length of the CDR3 is 15 residues. This table comes from immunoSEQ multiplex PCR, and its TCRdb copy is limited to in-frame clones, with some not included. The sample has about 510,000 clones; 90% to 97% are singletons. Splitting of CD4+ cells produced CD45RA+ naive and CD45RA-negative memory subsets. This sample was included in a study of shared clonotypes between healthy human individuals. Broader study findings: Compared with clonotypes that all four donors shared, non-shared clonotypes had lower generation probabilities. Approximately 5.4% of naive CD4 clonotypes were common to several donors.

The chain carries TRBV6-5 and TRBJ2-2; D gene ambiguous. Sequencing was done on a sample of naive CD4+ T cells sorted from blood. The subset here: CD45RA+ positively selected. The clonotype was recovered from a woman between 25 and 40 years old in good health. The CDR3 here is CASSYSVTNAGELFF. In DNA form, the CDR3 reads TGTGCCAGCAGTTACTCGGTTACTAACGCCGGGGAGCTGTTTTTT.